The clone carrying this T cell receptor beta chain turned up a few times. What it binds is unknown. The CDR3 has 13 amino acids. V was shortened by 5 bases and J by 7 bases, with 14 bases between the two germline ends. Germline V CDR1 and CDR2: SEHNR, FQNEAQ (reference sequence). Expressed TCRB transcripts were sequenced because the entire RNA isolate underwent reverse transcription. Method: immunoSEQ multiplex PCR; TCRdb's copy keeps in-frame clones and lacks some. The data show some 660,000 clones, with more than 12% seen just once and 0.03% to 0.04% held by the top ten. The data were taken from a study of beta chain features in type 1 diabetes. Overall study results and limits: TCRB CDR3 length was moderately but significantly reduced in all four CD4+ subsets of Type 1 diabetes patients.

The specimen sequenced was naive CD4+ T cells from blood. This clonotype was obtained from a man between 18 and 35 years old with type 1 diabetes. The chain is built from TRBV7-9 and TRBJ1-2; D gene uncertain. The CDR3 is CASSLNLRGGYTF. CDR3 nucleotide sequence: TGTGCCAGCAGCCTCAACTTACGTGGTGGCTACACCTTC.